This T cell receptor (beta chain) was obtained from a study of blood T cells in healthy people across ages (dated by TCRdb to the mid-2010s). Background for the entire study: In model experiments, roughly one uniquely barcoded TCR beta cDNA molecule per two T cells was captured by template switching. The donors were divided into four age groups: young (average around 15 years), middle-aged (about 41), aged (roughly 60) and long-lived (roughly 88). The study analyzed two additional independent replicas of 1 million unique cDNA reads from the same blood draw for two donors, one aged 18 to 30 and one aged 80 or older. To track age-related changes in TCR beta repertoire diversity, the study relied on deep sequencing normalized with unique cDNA molecular identifiers. To avoid experimental bias, donors of different ages were spread randomly across the sequencing lanes.

About this clonotype: What this receptor recognizes is not known. Within one base of it there is no much larger clone, and no base qualities were kept.

Reading from cysteine to phenylalanine, the CDR3 counts 17 amino acids. Only the CDR3 portion is preserved as DNA: 51 bases, with reading frame beginning at the first base. V ends up 6 bases short and J 4 bases short, with an unmatched junction base count of 10. The germline V gene (reference sequence) supplies CDR1 MNHEY and CDR2 SMNVEV. What the work shows at the level of the full study, not this receptor alone: Since profiling was done on bulk unsorted PBMCs, naive and antigen-experienced compartments could not be conclusively compared. The CMV infection status of donors was not known, potentially confounding age-related changes in expanded clonotypes. Estimates of total diversity based on one million sequenced T cells were regarded as lower bounds and as underestimates. Compared with the aged group, more naive CD4+ T cells, fewer expanded clones and increased TCR diversity were shown by the long-lived group, suggesting age selection. A strong correlation was found between observed TCR beta diversity and the percentage of naive T cells measured by flow cytometry. As age increased, observed TCR beta diversity per million T cells dropped in a roughly linear way, and a significant reduction was already evident by age about 40.

The donors were some 39 Caucasian individuals from Russia, aged 6 to 90 years, who were systemically healthy. Each donor gave approximately 9.3 milliliters of peripheral blood, collected into EDTA-treated Vacutainer tubes. Ficoll-Paque density-gradient centrifugation was used to isolate PBMCs, with at least 7 million obtained per sample. Total RNA was extracted from PBMCs with Trizol reagent, with at least 5 micrograms obtained per sample. The percentages of naive CD45RAhigh/CD27high T cells were determined by flow cytometry on a PBMC aliquot from every donor. The receptor library was made with 5' RACE. The sample was run on an Illumina HiSeq 2500. The second PCR ran for about 6 to 12 cycles and used a J-beta primer mix along with a sample-barcoded 5' primer. A template-switch 5' adaptor carrying 12 random nucleotides introduced a unique molecular identifier onto each TCR beta cDNA molecule. Each sample yielded at least 2.5 million CDR3-containing paired-end reads. First-strand cDNA was synthesized from all RNA with the Mint cDNA synthesis kit, primed by a TRBC-specific oligonucleotide. All cDNA was treated with uracil-DNA glycosylase and then went through a first 18-cycle PCR with the universal primers M1SS and BC2_uni_R. The authors' analysis ran thus. For normalization, 1 million high-quality reads were randomly selected from each sample, with every read carrying a distinct molecular identifier. Instead of being binned into consensus sequences, reads with shared molecular identifiers were discarded. MiTCR, run with a Q25 quality threshold and the strictest error-elimination algorithm, handled CDR3 identification, clonotype clustering and error correction. A nonparametric unseen species model using Euler transformation provided a lower-bound estimate of total TCR beta diversity. TCRdb passed the public sequencing reads through fastp at Q25 and MiXCR, retaining productive beta sequences. Every CDR3 protein is listed once, alongside the most common genes and DNA of its rows. The V and J calls shown here were made by TCRdb, not taken from the authors' results. This sample has hundreds of thousands of distinct CDR3 sequences in its table, and 35% to 40% of those were observed once. The ten biggest clones cover under 15% of the sample.

This TCR was sampled from a man younger than 30 in good health. Sequencing was carried out using blood. Rearrangement joined TRBV27 to TRBJ1-6, and 9 junctional nucleotides match TRBD1. The CDR3 region has the sequence CASRAFGTGWYNSPLHF. The sequenced DNA: TGTGCCAGCAGGGCTTTCGGGACAGGGTGGTATAATTCACCCCTCCACTTT.